Shown below are 27 T cell receptor beta chains from a single sample sequenced in a study of human T cells and chemical hapten exposure. One entry per CDR3 protein, called by TCRdb with MiXCR from the RACE reads. The table lists 35,000 to 50,000 distinct CDR3 sequences, 3.5% to 4.5% of them singletons. Time point here: healthy volunteer bleed at 2 weeks. Unfractionated whole blood was the source of the extracted total RNA. Sequences were obtained from whole blood. Source of these receptors: a female donor in good health. Some clones in this sample may be carry-over from other donors' samples.

This clonotype was seen ten or more times. This chain uses TRBV14 with TRBJ1-4; maybe TRBD1 (5 bases). CDR3 length equals 15 residues. Per the germline V gene, CDR1 is SGHDN and CDR2 is FVKESK. Trimming took off 5 bases at V and 8 bases at J, with 18 bases between the two ends. The CDR3 DNA sequence: TGTGCCAGCAGCAAAAGGGACCTCCTTCTGGAAAAACTGTTTTTT. This encodes CASSKRDLLLEKLFF.

The chain combines TRBV11-3 with TRBJ2-7; 12 positions match TRBD2. The CDR3 totals 18 residues. Germline V gene data show CDR1 as SGHNT and CDR2 as YENEEA. With V trimmed by 3 bases and J by 1 base, 10 bases remained unmatched. CDR3 nucleotide sequence: TGTGCCAGCAGCTTTCAGACTAGCGGGGGAATAGTATCCTACGAGCAGTACTTC. Protein product: CASSFQTSGGIVSYEQYF.

The table lists this clonotype with many counts. The chain is built from TRBV29-1 and TRBJ2-1; unclear D gene. V lost 3 bases to trimming and J lost 8 bases, with 5 bases between them. Germline V CDR1 and CDR2: SQVTM, ANQGSEA. The CDR3 length is 10 residues. The CDR3 sequence is CSVEDYEQFF. The CDR3 nucleotides are TGCAGCGTTGAGGATTATGAGCAGTTCTTC.

This clonotype appeared a few times. This rearrangement joins TRBV3-1 to TRBJ1-3; maybe TRBD1 (5 bases). Trimming shortened V by 1 base and J by 1 base, and 17 bases separated the two germline ends. This CDR3 has 18 amino acids. In germline, CDR1 is LGHDT, CDR2 YNNKEL (reference sequence). The CDR3 DNA follows: TGTGCCAGCAGCCAAGGAAACCCTTCAGGGATGTCTGGAAACACCATATATTTT. Its protein is CASSQGNPSGMSGNTIYF.

This clonotype was seen many times. V is TRBV7-8 and J is TRBJ1-5; 10 bases agree with TRBD1. CDR3 size: 17 residues. J gave up 4 bases and V 1 base, and 7 bases lay outside the gene matches. Germline assignment: CDR1 SGHVS and CDR2 FQNEAQ. The CDR3 sequence: CASSLDHDRGRNQPQHF. CDR3 in DNA: TGTGCCAGCAGCTTAGATCATGACAGGGGGCGAAATCAGCCCCAGCATTTT.

This clonotype was detected many times. The CDR3 here is CASSAWGQETYEQYF. The CDR3 DNA sequence: TGTGCCAGCAGCGCCTGGGGACAGGAGACCTACGAGCAGTACTTC. V gene TRBV11-1 combines with J gene TRBJ2-7, with 8 nucleotides matching TRBD1. V lost 5 bases and J lost 2; bases outside the gene matches: 8. The CDR3 is made up of 15 amino acids. Germline loops: CDR1 SGHAT, CDR2 FQDESV (reference sequence). The full variable domain, its missing parts supplied by reference TRBV11-1 and TRBJ2-7, is EAEVAQSPRYKITEKSQAVAFWCDPISGHATLYWYRQILGQGPELLVQFQDESVVDDSQLPKDRFSAERLKGVDSTLKIQPAELGDSAMYLCASSAWGQETYEQYFGPGTRLTVT.

This clonotype was counted many times. The chain is built from TRBV7-7 and TRBJ2-3; tentative D call: TRBD2 (5 bases). Trimming removed 5 bases from V and 2 bases from J, with 17 bases in between. Germline CDR1 reads SSHAT; CDR2 reads FNYEAQ (reference sequence). The CDR3 covers 16 residues. CDR3 DNA sequence: TGTGCCAGCAGCCTCCTGCAGCGGAGCTACACAGATACGCAGTATTTT. Translating it yields CASSLLQRSYTDTQYF.

This clonotype was seen at least ten times. The CDR3, as DNA: TGTGCCAGCTCACCACCGACAGCGTTTAATGAAAAACTGTTTTTT. This sequence encodes CASSPPTAFNEKLFF. The rearrangement uses TRBV18 and TRBJ1-4, with a possible D match to TRBD1 (5 bases). V was shortened by 0 bases and J by 4 bases, with 9 bases between the two germline ends. Germline V lookup: CDR1 KGHSH, CDR2 LQKENI. The CDR3 covers 15 residues.

In this sample, this clonotype turned up many times. The V gene is TRBV7-8, the J gene TRBJ1-5; the match to TRBD1 covers 9 bases. CDR3 length: 18 residues. Germline V CDR1 and CDR2: SGHVS, FQNEAQ. The V gene end was trimmed by 4 bases and the J gene end by 2 bases; junction bases not matched to a gene: 12. For the CDR3, the DNA is TGTGCCAGCAGCTACGGGACAGGGAGGGGCAACGGCAATCAGCCCCAGCATTTT. Translated: CASSYGTGRGNGNQPQHF.

This clonotype was seen repeatedly, ten times or more. The V and J genes are TRBV7-2 and TRBJ2-3; the match to TRBD2 covers 8 bases. The ends lost 4 bases at V and 0 bases at J; junction bases unmatched: 3. Germline-derived CDR1 and CDR2 are SGHTA and FQGNSA. The CDR3 spans 15 residues. CDR3 nucleotide sequence: TGTGCCAGCAGCTCTTTAGCGGGGAGCACAGATACGCAGTATTTT. Translation: CASSSLAGSTDTQYF.

The chain links TRBV27 to TRBJ2-6, with 7 nucleotides matching TRBD1. The CDR3 totals 15 residues. V gave up 6 bases and J gave up 3 bases; unmatched junction bases: 5. Germline V gene lookup returns CDR1 MNHEY and CDR2 SMNVEV (reference sequence). The DNA for the CDR3 is TGTGCCAGCAGCACAGGGGAGTTTGGGGCCAACGTCCTGACTTTC. Translated, it gives CASSTGEFGANVLTF.

This clonotype was counted only a few times. The rearrangement joins TRBV2 to TRBJ2-2; the D gene is possibly TRBD1 (5 bases). CDR3 length equals 15 residues. Germline V CDR1 and CDR2: SNHLY, FYNNEI. Trimming removed 3 bases from V and 6 bases from J, with 14 bases in between. The CDR3 sequence is CASSDKRGASGELFF. The CDR3 DNA follows: TGTGCCAGCAGTGATAAAAGGGGCGCATCCGGGGAGCTGTTTTTT.

The sample holds many counts of this clonotype. The V gene is TRBV7-9, the J gene TRBJ2-6; no definite D call. CDR3 size: 15 residues. Trimming stripped 5 bases from V and 2 bases from J, with 10 bases between. Germline V gene data show CDR1 as SEHNR and CDR2 as FQNEAQ (reference sequence). The CDR3 sequence is CASSPRTTGANVLTF. CDR3 bases: TGTGCCAGCAGCCCGCGCACGACTGGGGCCAACGTCCTGACTTTC.

Many counts were recorded for this clonotype. This chain uses TRBV20-1 with TRBJ1-1, with 8 bases aligning to TRBD1. The V segment lost 3 bases and the J segment 7 bases; nucleotides outside the gene matches: 13. The germline CDR1 and CDR2 sequences are DFQATT and SNEGSKA (reference sequence). This CDR3 has 15 amino acids. CDR3 amino acids: CSARAPGQARIEAFF. The CDR3, as DNA: TGCAGTGCTAGGGCACCGGGACAGGCCCGCATTGAAGCTTTCTTT.

This clonotype was counted many times. V usage is TRBV2 and J usage is TRBJ2-6, with D perhaps TRBD2 (5 bases). Germline V CDR1 and CDR2: SNHLY, FYNNEI. CDR3 length equals 14 residues. The V gene lost 8 bases and the J gene lost 0 bases, with 8 bases spanning the gap. CDR3 sequence (DNA): TGTGCCAGCTTGCGGGCCTCTGGGGCCAACGTCCTGACTTTC. This translates into CASLRASGANVLTF.

There are many counts of this clonotype. V usage is TRBV7-2 and J usage is TRBJ2-7; possibly TRBD2 for D (5 bases). The CDR3 has 15 amino acids. Per the germline V gene, CDR1 is SGHTA and CDR2 is FQGNSA. The V and J ends lost 8 bases and 3 bases respectively, with 20 bases between them. In DNA form, the CDR3 reads TGTGCCAGCCTACCCGGGAAAGGTGTAGGCTACGAGCAGTACTTC. It specifies CASLPGKGVGYEQYF.

This clonotype came up many times. The V call is TRBV10-3, the J call TRBJ2-5; D is ambiguous. Germline V gives CDR1 ENHRY, CDR2 SYGVKD. V lost 0 bases and J lost 1, with 6 bases in between. The CDR3 is made up of 14 amino acids. The CDR3 sequence: CAISESKSQETQYF. CDR3 sequence (DNA): TGTGCCATCAGTGAGTCGAAAAGCCAAGAGACCCAGTACTTC.

Many counts were recorded for this clonotype. The V gene is TRBV16, the J gene TRBJ1-1, with 7 bases fitting TRBD1. The CDR3 loop spans 14 amino acids. Unmatched junction bases numbered 1, after V lost 0 bases and J lost 3 bases. The V gene's germline CDR1 is KGHSY and CDR2 FQNENV. The CDR3 loop reads CASSQSDRDTEAFF. For the CDR3, the DNA is TGTGCCAGCAGCCAATCCGACAGGGACACTGAAGCTTTCTTT. The full variable domain, in which reference TRBV16 and TRBJ1-1 provide the parts outside the CDR3, is GEEVAQTPKHLVRGEGQKAKLYCAPIKGHSYVFWYQQVLKNEFKFLISFQNENVFDETGMPKERFSAKCLPNSPCSLEIQATKLEDSAVYFCASSQSDRDTEAFFGQGTRLTVV.

The chain joins TRBV3-1 to TRBJ1-2, with D possibly matching TRBD1 (5 bases). Germline V gives CDR1 LGHDT, CDR2 YNNKEL (reference sequence). CDR3 length: 13 residues. The V end lost 5 bases, the J end lost 4 bases, and 11 bases lay between the germline ends. The CDR3 DNA reads as TGTGCCAGCAGCACCCGACAGCCCTATGGCTACACCTTC. It specifies CASSTRQPYGYTF.

The gene calls are TRBV18 and TRBJ2-7, with D possibly matching TRBD1 (5 bases). V was cut by 0 bases and J by 0 bases, with 15 bases left in between. CDR1 and CDR2 (germline): KGHSH, LQKENI. The CDR3 loop spans 17 amino acids. The DNA for the CDR3 is TGTGCCAGCTCACCACCGGGGCCTGGGCCTAGCTCCTACGAGCAGTACTTC. Its protein is CASSPPGPGPSSYEQYF.

J is TRBJ1-5 and V is TRBV12-3 or TRBV12-4; no clear D gene. V was clipped by 6 bases and J by 11 bases, with 14 bases between them. CDR3 length equals 12 residues. The CDR3 DNA is TGTGCCAGCAGCGTAGGACTGCGGGCCCAGCATTTT. This encodes CASSVGLRAQHF.

This clonotype was recorded at least ten times. This chain joins TRBV7-2 and TRBJ1-4, with TRBD1 matching 8 bases. The CDR3 is 15 amino acids. Germline assignment: CDR1 SGHTA and CDR2 FQGNSA. The trim removed 1 base at V and 5 bases at J, leaving 3 bases unmatched. The CDR3 region has the DNA TGTGCCAGCAGCTTAGGGGACAGGCGCAATGAAAAACTGTTTTTT. It encodes CASSLGDRRNEKLFF.

The chain couples TRBV7-2 to TRBJ2-6; D unresolved. The V gene's germline CDR1 is SGHTA and CDR2 FQGNSA. V was trimmed by 4 bases and J by 0 bases, leaving 7 bases between them. The CDR3 is 15 residues long. The CDR3 sequence: CASSSDLSGANVLTF. The CDR3 DNA is TGTGCCAGCAGCTCCGACCTCTCTGGGGCCAACGTCCTGACTTTC.

This clonotype was counted ten times or more. The V gene is TRBV7-2, the J gene TRBJ1-3; D is undetermined. The CDR3 loop spans 17 amino acids. Germline CDR1 reads SGHTA; CDR2 reads FQGNSA. Trimming pared 1 base from V and 2 bases from J, leaving 15 bases between. CDR3 DNA: TGTGCCAGCAGCTTAGTTTCGGAGACTAGGACTGGAAACACCATATATTTT. It specifies CASSLVSETRTGNTIYF.

The genes are TRBV6-5 and TRBJ1-6, with D possibly TRBD1 on 6 matching bases. V was shortened by 7 bases and J by 9 bases, with 19 bases between the two germline ends. Germline values: CDR1 MNHEY, CDR2 SVGAGI. The CDR3 runs to 15 residues. The CDR3 DNA is TGTGCCAGCAATAAGGGGGGTTCACAAGTTTCACCCCTCCACTTT. As protein: CASNKGGSQVSPLHF.

This clonotype was detected ten times or more. This chain links TRBV6-1 with TRBJ2-1; TRBD2 agrees at 10 bases. V gave up 8 bases and J gave up 8 bases; unmatched junction bases: 12. CDR3 length: 15 amino acids. Germline V lookup: CDR1 MNHNS, CDR2 SASEGT. The DNA of the CDR3 is TGTGCCAGCGGCTTGGGACTAGCGATTGACGATGAGCAGTTCTTC. This sequence encodes CASGLGLAIDDEQFF.

This clonotype was detected many times. The chain is built from TRBV27 and TRBJ2-7, with 7 bases that match TRBD1. Germline V gene lookup returns CDR1 MNHEY and CDR2 SMNVEV (reference sequence). The V segment lost 3 bases and the J segment 2 bases; nucleotides outside the gene matches: 4. The CDR3 sequence is 14 residues long. CDR3 coding DNA: TGTGCCAGCAGTTTGGTAGGGGGCGCCTACGAGCAGTACTTC. This encodes CASSLVGGAYEQYF.